These T cell receptor beta chains were read from a single sample in a study of prognosis after radiotherapy for stage I lung cancer. MiXCR, run by TCRdb on the multiplex PCR reads, gives a single entry per CDR3 protein. The sample comprises 30,000 to 35,000 distinct CDR3 sequences, 40% to 50% of which are singletons, and approximately 15% rests with the top ten. The sample in question was PBMCs, obtained before or after stereotactic body radiation therapy (not recorded which). The source is a donor over 45 with non-small cell lung cancer. The CDR3 runs from the conserved cysteine through the conserved F or W. Each record gives: clone size, V gene, J gene, D gene, CDR3 DNA, CDR3 protein. A D gene is named only where the DNA matches it firmly. Expanded clones get a size class; other rows say once, few or many, or leave the size out.

medium-sized	TRBV11-2	TRBJ1-2	.	TGTGCCAGCAGCCCGTTGACATCTCGACGGTTGCGGAGTGGCTACACCTTC	CASSPLTSRRLRSGYTF
many	TRBV14	TRBJ2-1	.	TGTGCCAGCAGCCAAGATTCGTGGTACAATGAGCAGTTCTTC	CASSQDSWYNEQFF
many	TRBV30	TRBJ1-1	.	TGTGCTTGGACGATTGCAGCCGAGGGCACTGAAGCTTTCTTT	CAWTIAAEGTEAFF
.	TRBV12-3/TRBV12-4	TRBJ1-1	.	TGTGCCAGCAGCATACACTACAGCGCCCGGGGGTTCTTT	CASSIHYSARGFF
many	TRBV3-1	TRBJ2-1	TRBD1	TGTGCCAGCAGCCTCTCATTCTTAGACAGGGGAGACAATGAGCAGTTCTTC	CASSLSFLDRGDNEQFF
many	TRBV18	TRBJ1-5	TRBD1	TGTGCCAGCTCACCAACAGGGGCAGGCCAGCCCCAGCATTTT	CASSPTGAGQPQHF
.	TRBV20-1	TRBJ2-3	TRBD2	TGCAGTGCACAAGCGGGAGAACGCTCGGATACGCAGTATTTT	CSAQAGERSDTQYF
.	TRBV3-1	TRBJ1-2	TRBD1	TGTGCCAGCAGCCGGGACAGGGAGGACTATGGCTACACCTTC	CASSRDREDYGYTF
.	TRBV12-3/TRBV12-4	TRBJ2-1	TRBD2	TGTGCCAGCAGTTTATCGGCGGGAGGGCCCTATGAGCAGTTCTTC	CASSLSAGGPYEQFF
many	TRBV5-1	TRBJ2-2	.	TGCGCCAGCAGCTTGGTTGGTTCCAACACCGGGGAGCTGTTTTTT	CASSLVGSNTGELFF
.	TRBV5-8	TRBJ2-5	.	TGTGCCAGCAGCTTGTTGGGTCAGCCCCAAGAGACCCAGTACTTC	CASSLLGQPQETQYF
.	TRBV6-1	TRBJ2-2	.	TGTGCCAGTTCATCGGGTTTAAACACCGGGGATCTGTTTTTT	CASSSGLNTGDLFF
.	TRBV12-3/TRBV12-4	TRBJ2-5	.	TGTGCCAGCAGTTTAGAGAGTAGGGGCCAGTACTTC	CASSLESRGQYF
.	TRBV19	TRBJ2-6	.	TGTGCCATTAGCTGGGGGACTCACGAAGTCCTGACTTTC	CAISWGTHEVLTF
many	TRBV19	TRBJ1-5	.	TGTGCCAGTAGGGAGGAGGGCAGGTGGTCCGCCCAGCATTTT	CASREEGRWSAQHF
many	TRBV24-1	TRBJ2-5	TRBD2	TGTGCCACCAGTGACTTCGGGACTAGCGGGCAAGAGACCCAGTACTTC	CATSDFGTSGQETQYF
many	TRBV14	TRBJ2-5	TRBD1	TGTGCCAGCAGCCAAGACCCACCAGGGGGCTACCAAGAGACCCAGTACTTC	CASSQDPPGGYQETQYF